These 12 T cell receptor beta chains originate from one sample sequenced in a study of T cells in tuberculosis. The repertoire was sequenced with immunoSEQ multiplex PCR; TCRdb's copy has only in-frame clones and lacks some. The sample lists about 30,000 clones; around 94% were seen once. The sample was PBMCs. These receptors were obtained from a donor aged 5 to 30 with latent tuberculosis or without tuberculosis infection.

The chain uses TRBV7-3 and TRBJ2-1, with D perhaps TRBD1 (6 bases). Germline V lookup: CDR1 SGHTA, CDR2 FQGTGA. The CDR3 is 12 residues long. With 5 bases removed from V and 7 bases from J, the gap between germline ends came to 9 bases. The CDR3 loop is CASSTQGNEQFF. DNA for the CDR3: TGTGCCAGCAGCACTCAGGGGAATGAGCAGTTCTTC.

The rearrangement uses TRBV11-3 and TRBJ2-1; weak D call: TRBD2 (6 bases). CDR3 length: 12 residues. V lost 8 bases and J lost 8, with 13 bases in between. Germline V gene sequence: CDR1 SGHNT, CDR2 YENEEA. The CDR3 protein is CASGRQSHEQFF. As DNA, the CDR3 is TGTGCCAGCGGGAGGCAGTCCCATGAGCAGTTCTTC.

The gene calls are TRBV5-8 and TRBJ1-1, with D uncertain. Germline-derived CDR1 and CDR2 are SGHTS and YDEGEE. Trimming stripped 2 bases from V and 7 bases from J, with 12 bases between. This CDR3 spans 13 amino acids. CDR3 in DNA: TGTGCCAGCAGCTTAACATCCGGGATTGAAGCTTTCTTT. Its protein product is CASSLTSGIEAFF.

J is TRBJ1-1 and V is TRBV25-1, with D unclear. V gave up 2 bases and J gave up 7 bases, with 17 bases separating them. The CDR3 is 15 residues long. Germline CDR1 is MGHDK and CDR2 is SYGVNS. The DNA for the CDR3 is TGTGCCAGCAGTGAAGGTCGCAGGCCTGATGATGAAGCTTTCTTT. This sequence encodes CASSEGRRPDDEAFF.

The chain employs TRBV28 and TRBJ2-1, with D perhaps matching TRBD2 (5 bases). CDR1 is MDHEN, CDR2 SYDVKM, per germline. The CDR3 is 17 residues long. V shed 6 bases and J shed 9 bases, with 27 bases lying between them. This CDR3 is CASRRFSGFRKHGEQFF. CDR3 bases: TGTGCCAGCAGGCGATTTTCGGGATTCCGGAAACATGGTGAGCAGTTCTTC.

This clone has just a few counts. This chain joins TRBV25-1 and TRBJ2-7, with D perhaps TRBD1 (6 bases). V was clipped by 1 base and J by 4 bases, with 14 bases between them. This CDR3 has 15 amino acids. CDR1 and CDR2 (germline): MGHDK, SYGVNS. CDR3 loop: CASSEFEGVGYEQYF. CDR3 in DNA: TGTGCCAGCAGTGAATTCGAGGGGGTGGGGTACGAGCAGTACTTC.

This clone was seen a single time. This sequence joins TRBV6-5 and TRBJ2-1; 7 bases agree with TRBD1. CDR3 length: 13 residues. Unmatched junction bases numbered 5, after V lost 2 bases and J lost 10 bases. Looked up from germline, CDR1 is MNHEY and CDR2 is SVGAGI. The CDR3 bases are TGTGCCAGCAGTTACACGACAGGGTGGGAGCAGTTCTTC. This gives the protein CASSYTTGWEQFF.

The V and J genes are TRBV5-4 and TRBJ2-7, with TRBD1 matching 9 bases. The junction had 7 bases not matched to a gene; V was cut back by 3 bases and J by 6 bases. Germline lookup yields CDR1 SGHNT and CDR2 YYREEE (reference sequence). CDR3 length equals 14 residues. The CDR3 DNA is TGTGCCAGCAGCTGGGGACAGGGAGCGGGCGAGCAGTACTTC. Residues: CASSWGQGAGEQYF.

The V gene is TRBV18, the J gene TRBJ2-1; 7 bases fit TRBD2. The ends lost 3 bases at V and 0 bases at J; junction bases unmatched: 5. Germline CDR1 is KGHSH and CDR2 is LQKENI. The CDR3 length is 16 residues. The CDR3 DNA is TGTGCCAGCTCACCTCCGGGGGGTAGCTCCTACAATGAGCAGTTCTTC. This gives the protein CASSPPGGSSYNEQFF.

The chain employs TRBV5-1 and TRBJ2-2; TRBD1 aligns across 7 bases. Germline assignment: CDR1 SGHRS and CDR2 YFSETQ. The CDR3 has 18 amino acids. V lost 4 bases and J lost 5; bases outside the gene matches: 17. The CDR3 protein is CASSPVRQGDRRTGELFF. Here the CDR3 DNA reads TGCGCCAGCAGCCCGGTGAGACAGGGCGATCGCAGGACCGGGGAGCTGTTTTTT.

V and J are TRBV7-9 and TRBJ2-1; 8 positions agree with TRBD2. J was trimmed by 0 bases and V by 5 bases; bases with no gene match: 3. The germline V gene encodes CDR1 SEHNR and CDR2 FQNEAQ (reference sequence). The CDR3 sequence is 15 residues long. The CDR3: CASSQRENSYNEQFF. CDR3 sequence (DNA): TGTGCCAGCAGCCAGCGGGAGAACTCCTACAATGAGCAGTTCTTC.

The CDR3 loop reads CASSTSGTDTGELFF. The DNA for the CDR3 is TGTGCCAGCAGTACTAGCGGAACCGACACCGGGGAGCTGTTTTTT. V gene TRBV27 combines with J gene TRBJ2-2; 8 bases are shared with TRBD2. The CDR3 totals 15 residues. Germline V gene sequence: CDR1 MNHEY, CDR2 SMNVEV (reference sequence). V was pared by 5 bases and J by 3 bases, with 5 bases of the junction left unmatched.